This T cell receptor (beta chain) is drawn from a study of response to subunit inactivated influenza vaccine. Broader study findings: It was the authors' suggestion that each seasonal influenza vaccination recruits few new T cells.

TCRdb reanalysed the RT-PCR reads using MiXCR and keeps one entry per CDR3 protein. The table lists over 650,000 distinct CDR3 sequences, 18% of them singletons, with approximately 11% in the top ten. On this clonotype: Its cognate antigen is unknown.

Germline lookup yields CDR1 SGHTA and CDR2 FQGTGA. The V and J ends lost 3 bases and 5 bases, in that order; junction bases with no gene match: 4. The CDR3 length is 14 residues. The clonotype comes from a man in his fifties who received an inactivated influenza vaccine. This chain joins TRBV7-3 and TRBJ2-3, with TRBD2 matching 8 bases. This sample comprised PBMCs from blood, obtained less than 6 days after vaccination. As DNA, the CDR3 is TGTGCCAGCAGCTTTGGACTAGCTAAAGATACGCAGTATTTT. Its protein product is CASSFGLAKDTQYF.